Below, 19 T cell receptor beta chains from the same sample are listed, as sequenced in a study of blood T cell repertoires in COVID-19. The protocol was immunoSEQ multiplex PCR, while the TCRdb copy is restricted to in-frame clones and leaves out a portion. The table includes just over 95,000 clones, around nine tenths detected once. Sample: peripheral blood. Receptor source: a human donor in a cohort sampled during active COVID-19.

CDR3 in amino acids: CASSFLAGSYNEQFF. The CDR3 nucleotides are TGCGCCAGCAGCTTCCTAGCGGGGTCCTACAATGAGCAGTTCTTC. The rearrangement joins TRBV4-1 to TRBJ2-1; TRBD2 matches at 9 bases. Germline V gene lookup returns CDR1 MGHRA and CDR2 YSYEKL. The CDR3 sequence is 15 residues long. Trimming cost V 5 bases and J 1 base; bases outside gene matches: 3.

V is TRBV6-2 or TRBV6-3 and J is TRBJ2-7; 8 bases line up with TRBD1. Looked up from germline, CDR1 is MNHEY and CDR2 is SVGEGT. Germline trimming cut 6 bases from V and 6 bases from J; bases unmatched to any gene: 10. The CDR3 extends over 14 amino acids. The CDR3 region has the DNA TGTGCCAGCAGCCAGGACAGGGTAGTAGGCGAGCAGTACTTC. Translation: CASSQDRVVGEQYF.

This chain uses TRBV9 with TRBJ2-1; TRBD2 matches at 11 bases. This CDR3 is 18 amino acids long. Germline V gene lookup returns CDR1 SGDLS and CDR2 YYNGEE. Trimming cost V 3 bases and J 4 bases; bases outside gene matches: 12. CDR3 DNA sequence: TGTGCCAGCAGCGCTTTCTTATTGACTAGCGGGGTTTACAATGAGCAGTTCTTC. Protein: CASSAFLLTSGVYNEQFF.

A few counts support this clone. This chain uses TRBV6-5 with TRBJ1-6; D gene ambiguous. Between the trimmed V and J ends, which lost 0 bases and 7 bases, there was a span of 4 bases. Germline lookup yields CDR1 MNHEY and CDR2 SVGAGI. This CDR3 spans 13 amino acids. The CDR3 nucleotides are TGTGCCAGCAGTTACTCGAGAAATTCACCCCTCCACTTT. This gives the protein CASSYSRNSPLHF.

V and J are TRBV5-5 and TRBJ1-6; D is possibly TRBD1 (5 bases). CDR3 length: 14 residues. Trimming shortened V by 0 bases and J by 8 bases, and 9 bases separated the two germline ends. Per germline, CDR1 SGHKS and CDR2 YYEKEE (reference sequence). The CDR3 DNA reads TGTGCCAGCAGCTTGGTGGACACCTATTCACCCCTCCACTTT. It encodes CASSLVDTYSPLHF.

V usage is TRBV3-1 (or the pseudogene TRBV3-2) and J usage is TRBJ2-3, with D hard to call. The CDR3 spans 15 residues. Germline V gene sequence: CDR1 LGHDT, CDR2 YNNKEL (reference sequence). V lost 2 bases to trimming and J lost 1 base, with 10 bases between them. CDR3 in DNA: TGTGCCAGCAGCCAATACAGTATTGGCACAGATACGCAGTATTTT. Translated, it gives CASSQYSIGTDTQYF.

V and J are TRBV29-1 and TRBJ1-2; D may be TRBD1 (6 bases). CDR1 is SQVTM, CDR2 ANQGSEA, per germline. V lost 4 bases to trimming and J lost 0 bases, with 12 bases between them. CDR3 size: 14 residues. The CDR3 DNA follows: TGCAGCGTTGCAGGACAGCCTCCTAACTATGGCTACACCTTC. Its translation is CSVAGQPPNYGYTF.

The J gene is TRBJ2-1, the V gene TRBV4-2; TRBD2 matches at 10 bases. Germline V CDR1 and CDR2: LGHNA, YNFKEQ. V was clipped by 0 bases and J by 6 bases; unmatched bases: 5. This CDR3 spans 16 amino acids. CDR3 DNA sequence: TGTGCCAGCAGCCAAGAACCTAGCGGGAGTTTCAATGAGCAGTTCTTC. This encodes CASSQEPSGSFNEQFF.

Points on this clone: This sample also contains other DNA sequences that code for the same CDR3. For the CDR3, the DNA is TGTGCCAGCAGCTTAGCAGGGGCAGATACGCAGTATTTT. It yields the protein CASSLAGADTQYF. This chain joins TRBV7-9 and TRBJ2-3, with D possibly TRBD1 on 5 matching bases. Deletions cut 0 bases from V and 4 bases from J, with 5 bases between. The CDR3 has 13 amino acids. Germline-derived CDR1 and CDR2 are SEHNR and FQNEAQ (reference sequence). The variable domain in full, with the rest retrieved from reference TRBV7-9 and TRBJ2-3, is DTGVSQNPRHKITKRGQNVTFRCDPISEHNRLYWYRQTLGQGPEFLTYFQNEAQLEKSRLLSDRFSAERPKGSFSTLEIQRTEQGDSAMYLCASSLAGADTQYFGPGTRLTVL.

The chain is built from TRBV13 and TRBJ2-7, with D possibly being TRBD1 (6 bases). Germline values: CDR1 PRHDT, CDR2 FYEKMQ (reference sequence). The CDR3 is 15 residues long. Trimming left V 5 bases short and J 2 bases short, with 16 bases between. This CDR3 reads CASSLGQRPPYEQYF. The CDR3 DNA reads as TGTGCCAGCAGCCTGGGACAAAGACCCCCCTACGAGCAGTACTTC.

The chain is built from TRBV7-6 and TRBJ2-7; 9 bases are a match to TRBD2. CDR3 length: 15 amino acids. Germline assignment: CDR1 SGHVS and CDR2 FNYEAQ. V lost 5 bases to trimming and J lost 3 bases; unmatched junction nucleotides: 8. The CDR3 DNA reads TGTGCCAGCAGCCCACGGGCGGGGGGGGACTACGAGCAGTACTTC. This encodes CASSPRAGGDYEQYF.

The chain recombines TRBV5-6 with TRBJ1-2; D not certain. The CDR3 extends over 15 amino acids. With 0 bases removed from V and 3 bases from J, the gap between germline ends came to 12 bases. From germline, CDR1 is SGHDT and CDR2 YYEEEE. This CDR3 is CASSLGLGVDYGYTF. The CDR3 nucleotides read TGTGCCAGCAGCTTGGGCCTCGGGGTGGACTATGGCTACACCTTC.

The CDR3 nucleotides read TGTGCCAGCAGCCAAGGCAGGGTGGCAGATACGCAGTATTTT. It specifies CASSQGRVADTQYF. The chain uses TRBV3-1 (or the pseudogene TRBV3-2) and TRBJ2-3; D is possibly TRBD1 (5 bases). The CDR3 sequence is 14 residues long. Deletions cut 1 base from V and 4 bases from J, with 9 bases between. CDR1 LGHDT and CDR2 YNNKEL come from the germline V gene (reference sequence).

The chain's CDR3 is CASSQVAPGGQETQYF. The DNA of the CDR3 is TGTGCCAGCAGCCAAGTAGCCCCGGGGGGCCAAGAGACCCAGTACTTC. The rearrangement joins TRBV4-2 to TRBJ2-5, with 7 nucleotides matching TRBD2. V lost 1 base, J lost 1 base, and 6 bases stayed unmatched. CDR3 length: 16 residues. The germline V gene encodes CDR1 LGHNA and CDR2 YNFKEQ.

The chain has TRBV7-2 and TRBJ1-2, with D tentatively TRBD1 (5 bases). The CDR3 loop spans 15 amino acids. The germline V and J ends were trimmed by 1 base and 4 bases, with 13 bases remaining between them. CDR1 is SGHTA, CDR2 FQGNSA, per germline. CDR3 coding DNA: TGTGCCAGCAGCTTAGGTCGGTGGCAGGGCTATGGCTACACCTTC. Translation gives CASSLGRWQGYGYTF.

In this sample, this clone turned up a few times. The rearrangement links TRBV7-9 to TRBJ2-2; D is ambiguous. The V gene's germline CDR1 is SEHNR and CDR2 FQNEAQ (reference sequence). V lost 6 bases and J lost 5, with 16 bases in between. This CDR3 has 15 amino acids. The chain's CDR3 is CASSQPFPETGELFF. The CDR3 DNA is TGTGCCAGCAGTCAACCATTTCCTGAGACCGGGGAGCTGTTTTTT.

CDR3 protein: CASSPMGGQRNEQFF. The DNA of the CDR3 is TGTGCCAGCAGCCCCATGGGGGGTCAACGGAATGAGCAGTTCTTC. The chain employs TRBV7-3 and TRBJ2-1; D is perhaps TRBD2 (6 bases). The V gene lost 5 bases and the J gene lost 7 bases, with 18 bases spanning the gap. The CDR3 is 15 residues long. Germline-derived CDR1 and CDR2 are SGHTA and FQGTGA.

This chain uses TRBV9 with TRBJ1-2; a possible D gene is TRBD1 (6 bases). The V and J ends lost 3 bases and 7 bases respectively, with 16 bases between them. This CDR3 is 14 amino acids long. Germline V gives CDR1 SGDLS, CDR2 YYNGEE. The CDR3 is CASSELRGNGGYTF. The CDR3, as DNA: TGTGCCAGCAGCGAACTCAGGGGTAACGGTGGCTACACCTTC.

In its sample, this clone was seen once. The rearrangement joins TRBV6-1 to TRBJ2-5; D may be TRBD2 (6 bases). CDR1 and CDR2 from the germline V gene are MNHNS and SASEGT. V was trimmed by 2 bases and J by 4 bases, leaving 20 bases between them. The CDR3 extends over 17 amino acids. The CDR3 spells CASSERAGGLPRETQYF. The DNA of the CDR3 is TGTGCCAGCAGTGAAAGAGCCGGAGGGCTACCAAGAGAGACCCAGTACTTC.